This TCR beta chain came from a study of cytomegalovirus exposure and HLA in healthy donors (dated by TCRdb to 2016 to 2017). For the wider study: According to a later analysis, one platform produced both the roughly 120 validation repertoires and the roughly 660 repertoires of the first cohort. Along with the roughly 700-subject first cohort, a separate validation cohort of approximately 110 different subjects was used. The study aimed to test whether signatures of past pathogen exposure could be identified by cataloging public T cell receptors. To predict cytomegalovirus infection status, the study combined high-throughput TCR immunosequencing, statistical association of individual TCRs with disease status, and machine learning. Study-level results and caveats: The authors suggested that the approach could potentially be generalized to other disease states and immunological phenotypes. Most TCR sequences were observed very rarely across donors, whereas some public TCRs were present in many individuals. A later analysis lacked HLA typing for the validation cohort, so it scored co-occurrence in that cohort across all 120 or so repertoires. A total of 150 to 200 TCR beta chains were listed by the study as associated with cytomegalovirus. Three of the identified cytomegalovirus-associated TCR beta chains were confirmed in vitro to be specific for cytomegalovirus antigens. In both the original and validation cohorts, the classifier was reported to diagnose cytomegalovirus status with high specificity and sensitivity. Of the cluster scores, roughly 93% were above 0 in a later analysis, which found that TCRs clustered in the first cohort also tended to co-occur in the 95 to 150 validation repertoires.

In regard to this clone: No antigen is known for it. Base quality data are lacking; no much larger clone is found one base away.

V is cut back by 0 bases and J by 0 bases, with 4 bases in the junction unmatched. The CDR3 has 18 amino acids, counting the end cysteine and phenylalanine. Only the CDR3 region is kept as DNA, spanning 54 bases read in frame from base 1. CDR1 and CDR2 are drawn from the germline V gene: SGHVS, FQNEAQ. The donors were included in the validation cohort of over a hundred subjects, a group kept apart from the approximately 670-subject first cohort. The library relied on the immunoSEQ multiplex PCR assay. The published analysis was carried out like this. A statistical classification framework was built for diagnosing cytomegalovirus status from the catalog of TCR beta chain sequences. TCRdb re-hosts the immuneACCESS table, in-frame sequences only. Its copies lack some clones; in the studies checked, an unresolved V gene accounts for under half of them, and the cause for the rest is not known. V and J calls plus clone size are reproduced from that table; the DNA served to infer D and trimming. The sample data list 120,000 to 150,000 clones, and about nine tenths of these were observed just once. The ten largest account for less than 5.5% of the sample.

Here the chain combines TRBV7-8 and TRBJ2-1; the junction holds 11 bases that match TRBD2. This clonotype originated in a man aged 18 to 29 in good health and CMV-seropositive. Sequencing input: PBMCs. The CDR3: CASSLARGTSGSYNEQFF. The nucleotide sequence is TGTGCCAGCAGCTTAGCCCGGGGGACTAGCGGCTCCTACAATGAGCAGTTCTTC. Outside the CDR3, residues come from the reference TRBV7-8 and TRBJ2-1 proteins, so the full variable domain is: GAGVSQSPRYKVAKRGQDVALRCDPISGHVSLFWYQQALGQGPEFLTYFQNEAQLDKSGLPSDRFFAERPEGSVSTLKIQRTQQEDSAVYLCASSLARGTSGSYNEQFFGPGTRLTVL.